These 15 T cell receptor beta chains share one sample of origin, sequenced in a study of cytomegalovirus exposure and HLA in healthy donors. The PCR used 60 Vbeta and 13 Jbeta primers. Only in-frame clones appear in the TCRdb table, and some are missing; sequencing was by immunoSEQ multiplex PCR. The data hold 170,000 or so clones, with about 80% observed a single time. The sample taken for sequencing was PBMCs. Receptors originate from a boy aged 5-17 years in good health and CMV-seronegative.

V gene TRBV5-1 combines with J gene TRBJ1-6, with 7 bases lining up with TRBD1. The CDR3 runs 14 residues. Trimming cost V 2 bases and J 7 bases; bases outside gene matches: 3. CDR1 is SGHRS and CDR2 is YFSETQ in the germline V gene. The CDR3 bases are TGCGCCAGCAGCTTCGGGACAGCCAATTCACCCCTCCACTTT. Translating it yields CASSFGTANSPLHF.

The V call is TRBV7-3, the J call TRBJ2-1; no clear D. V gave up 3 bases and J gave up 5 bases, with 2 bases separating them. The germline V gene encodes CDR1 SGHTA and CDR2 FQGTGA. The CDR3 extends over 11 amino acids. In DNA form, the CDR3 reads TGTGCCAGCAGCTTCGACAATGAGCAGTTCTTC. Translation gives CASSFDNEQFF.

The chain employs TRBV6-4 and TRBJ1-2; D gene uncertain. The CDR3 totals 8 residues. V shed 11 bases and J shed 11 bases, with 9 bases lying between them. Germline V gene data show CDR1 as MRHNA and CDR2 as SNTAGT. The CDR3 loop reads CARFRYTF. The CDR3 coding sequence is TGTGCCCGGTTTCGTTACACCTTC.

For the CDR3, the DNA is TGTGCCAGCAGCCAAGCGCGCAAGAACACTGAAGCTTTCTTT. Protein: CASSQARKNTEAFF. The rearrangement links TRBV4-2 to TRBJ1-1; D not resolved. Germline V lookup: CDR1 LGHNA, CDR2 YNFKEQ. V was trimmed by 1 base and J by 1 base, leaving 7 bases between them. The CDR3 has 14 residues.

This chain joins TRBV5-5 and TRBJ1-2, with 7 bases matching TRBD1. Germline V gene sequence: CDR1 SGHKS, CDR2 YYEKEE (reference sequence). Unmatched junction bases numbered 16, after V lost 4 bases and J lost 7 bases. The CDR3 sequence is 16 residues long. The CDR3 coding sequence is TGTGCCAGCAGCCCGAGTCCCGGGACAGCCCGAAGTGGCTACACCTTC. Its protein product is CASSPSPGTARSGYTF.

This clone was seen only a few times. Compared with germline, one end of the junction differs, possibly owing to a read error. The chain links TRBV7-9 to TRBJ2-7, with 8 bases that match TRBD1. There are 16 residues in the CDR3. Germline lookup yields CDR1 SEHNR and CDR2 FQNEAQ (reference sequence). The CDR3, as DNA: TGTTCCAGCAGCAGTACCGGGACAGGAGGTTCCTACGAGCAGTACTTC. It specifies CSSSSTGTGGSYEQYF.

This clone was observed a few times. CDR3 nucleotide sequence: TGTGCCATCAGTGGGGCTAGCGGGGGTGGCGAGCAGTACTTC. It is translated as CAISGASGGGEQYF. The chain recombines TRBV10-3 with TRBJ2-7; 10 nucleotides agree with TRBD2. Germline trimming cut 4 bases from V and 6 bases from J; bases unmatched to any gene: 6. The V gene's germline CDR1 is ENHRY and CDR2 SYGVKD. CDR3 size: 14 residues.

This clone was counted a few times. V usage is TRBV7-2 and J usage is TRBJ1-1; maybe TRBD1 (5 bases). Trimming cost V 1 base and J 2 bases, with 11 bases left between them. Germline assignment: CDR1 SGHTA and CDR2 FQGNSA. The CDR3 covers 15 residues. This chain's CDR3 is CASSLEGRENTEAFF. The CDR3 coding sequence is TGTGCCAGCAGCTTAGAGGGCAGGGAAAACACTGAAGCTTTCTTT.

This CDR3 reads CASGLVVTGKSYNEQFF. The CDR3 DNA reads TGTGCTAGTGGTTTGGTTGTGACAGGGAAGTCCTACAATGAGCAGTTCTTC. The chain uses TRBV12-5 and TRBJ2-1, with TRBD1 matching over 7 bases. J gave up 1 base and V 0 bases, and 6 bases lay outside the gene matches. CDR3 length: 17 amino acids. Germline CDR1 and CDR2: LGHNT and FRNRAP.

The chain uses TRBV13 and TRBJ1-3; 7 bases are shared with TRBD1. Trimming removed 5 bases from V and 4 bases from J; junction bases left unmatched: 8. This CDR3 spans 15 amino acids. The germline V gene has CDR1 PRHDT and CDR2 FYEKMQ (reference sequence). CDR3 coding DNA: TGTGCCAGCAGCCCGTTTCAGACAGGGGGAAACACCATATATTTT. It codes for CASSPFQTGGNTIYF.

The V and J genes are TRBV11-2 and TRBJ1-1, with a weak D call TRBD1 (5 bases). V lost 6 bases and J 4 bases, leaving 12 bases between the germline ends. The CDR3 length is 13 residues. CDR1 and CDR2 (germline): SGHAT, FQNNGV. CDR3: CASRAQTVTEAFF. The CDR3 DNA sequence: TGTGCCAGCAGGGCTCAGACAGTCACTGAAGCTTTCTTT.

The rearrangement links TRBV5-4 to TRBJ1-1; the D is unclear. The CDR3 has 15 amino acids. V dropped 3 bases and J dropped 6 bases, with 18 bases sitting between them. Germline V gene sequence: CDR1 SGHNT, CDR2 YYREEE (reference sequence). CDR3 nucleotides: TGTGCCAGCAGCTCTCCGGGTCGCGGCAACCCTGAAGCTTTCTTT. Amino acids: CASSSPGRGNPEAFF.

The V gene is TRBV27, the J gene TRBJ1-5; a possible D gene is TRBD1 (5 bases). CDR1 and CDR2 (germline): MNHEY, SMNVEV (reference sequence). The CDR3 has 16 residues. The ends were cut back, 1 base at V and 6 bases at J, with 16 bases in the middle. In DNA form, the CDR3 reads TGTGCCAGCAGTTTATTCTCCCAGGGTCGTGGTCAGCCCCAGCATTTT. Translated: CASSLFSQGRGQPQHF.

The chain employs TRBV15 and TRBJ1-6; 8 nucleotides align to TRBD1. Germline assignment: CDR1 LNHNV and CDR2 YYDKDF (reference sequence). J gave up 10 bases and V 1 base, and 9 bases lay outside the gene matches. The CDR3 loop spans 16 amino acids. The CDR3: CATSRGTDRGGSPLHF. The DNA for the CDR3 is TGTGCCACCAGCAGAGGGACCGACAGGGGAGGGTCACCCCTCCACTTT.

As DNA, the CDR3 is TGTGCCAGCAGTCCCCGCGGCAGGGGGCTTCCCGGGGAGCTGTTTTTT. This gives the protein CASSPRGRGLPGELFF. The gene calls are TRBV27 and TRBJ2-2, with 8 bases fitting TRBD1. The V and J ends lost 5 bases and 6 bases, in that order; junction bases with no gene match: 11. CDR1 is MNHEY, CDR2 SMNVEV, per germline (reference sequence). This CDR3 region has 16 residues.